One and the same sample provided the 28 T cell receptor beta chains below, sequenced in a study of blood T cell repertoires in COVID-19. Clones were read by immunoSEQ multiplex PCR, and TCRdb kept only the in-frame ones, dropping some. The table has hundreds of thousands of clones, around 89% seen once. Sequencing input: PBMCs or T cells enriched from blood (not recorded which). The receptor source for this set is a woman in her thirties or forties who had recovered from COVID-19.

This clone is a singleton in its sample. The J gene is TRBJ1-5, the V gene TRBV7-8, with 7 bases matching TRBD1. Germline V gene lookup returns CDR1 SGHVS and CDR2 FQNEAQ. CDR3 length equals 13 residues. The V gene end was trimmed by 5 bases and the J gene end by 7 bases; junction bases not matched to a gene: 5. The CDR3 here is CASSKQGRQPQHF. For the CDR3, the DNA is TGTGCCAGCAGCAAACAGGGGAGACAGCCCCAGCATTTT.

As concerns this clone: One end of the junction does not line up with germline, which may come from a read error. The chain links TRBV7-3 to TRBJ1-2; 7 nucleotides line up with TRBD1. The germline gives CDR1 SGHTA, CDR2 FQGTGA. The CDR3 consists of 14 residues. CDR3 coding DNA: TGTGCCAGCAGCGAACCCGGGACAGCCTATCGCTACACCTTC. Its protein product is CASSEPGTAYRYTF.

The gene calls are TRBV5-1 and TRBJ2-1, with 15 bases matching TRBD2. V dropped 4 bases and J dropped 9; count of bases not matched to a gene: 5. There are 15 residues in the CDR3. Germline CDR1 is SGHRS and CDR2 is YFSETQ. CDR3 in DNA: TGCGCCAGCAGCGCAGGACTAGCGGGAGGGACTGAGCAGTTCTTC. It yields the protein CASSAGLAGGTEQFF.

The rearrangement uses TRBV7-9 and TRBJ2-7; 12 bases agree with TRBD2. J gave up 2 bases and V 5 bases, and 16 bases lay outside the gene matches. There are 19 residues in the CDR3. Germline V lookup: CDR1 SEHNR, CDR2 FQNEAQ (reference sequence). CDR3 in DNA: TGTGCCAGCAGCACTCGACTAGCGGGGGACCTAACGACTCCCTACGAGCAGTACTTC. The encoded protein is CASSTRLAGDLTTPYEQYF.

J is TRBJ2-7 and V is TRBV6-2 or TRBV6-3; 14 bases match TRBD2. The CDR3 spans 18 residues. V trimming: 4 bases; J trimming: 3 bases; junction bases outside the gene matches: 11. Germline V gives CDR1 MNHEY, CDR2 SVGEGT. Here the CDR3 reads CASSSSGTSGRGDYEQYF. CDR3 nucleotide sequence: TGTGCCAGCAGTTCATCCGGGACTAGCGGGAGAGGGGACTACGAGCAGTACTTC.

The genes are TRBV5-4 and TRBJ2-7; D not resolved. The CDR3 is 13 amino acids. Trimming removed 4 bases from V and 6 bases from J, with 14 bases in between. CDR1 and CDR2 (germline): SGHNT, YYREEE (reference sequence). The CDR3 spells CASSPAPHSEQYF. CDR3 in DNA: TGTGCCAGCAGCCCCGCGCCTCACTCCGAGCAGTACTTC. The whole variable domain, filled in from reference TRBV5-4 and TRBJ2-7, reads ETGVTQSPTHLIKTRGQQVTLRCSSQSGHNTVSWYQQALGQGPQFIFQYYREEENGRGNFPPRFSGLQFPNYSSELNVNALELDDSALYLCASSPAPHSEQYFGPGTRLTVT.

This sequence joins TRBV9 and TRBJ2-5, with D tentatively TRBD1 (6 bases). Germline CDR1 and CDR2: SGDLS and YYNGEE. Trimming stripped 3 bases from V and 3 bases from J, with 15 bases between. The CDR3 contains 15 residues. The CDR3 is CASSETGTPKETQYF. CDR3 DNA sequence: TGTGCCAGCAGCGAGACCGGGACACCAAAAGAGACCCAGTACTTC.

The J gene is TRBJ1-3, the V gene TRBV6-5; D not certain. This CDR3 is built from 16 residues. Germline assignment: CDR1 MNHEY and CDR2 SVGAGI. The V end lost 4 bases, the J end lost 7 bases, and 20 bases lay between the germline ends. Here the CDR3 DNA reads TGTGCCAGCAGTTGGGGAGCGGGCCATGGAGGGAACACCATATATTTT. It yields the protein CASSWGAGHGGNTIYF.

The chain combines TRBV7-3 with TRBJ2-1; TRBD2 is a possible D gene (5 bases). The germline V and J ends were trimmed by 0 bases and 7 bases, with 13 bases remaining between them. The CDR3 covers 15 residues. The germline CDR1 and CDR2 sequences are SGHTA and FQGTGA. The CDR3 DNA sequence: TGTGCCAGCAGCTTAACGGTGGCTAGCCAAAATGAGCAGTTCTTC. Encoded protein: CASSLTVASQNEQFF.

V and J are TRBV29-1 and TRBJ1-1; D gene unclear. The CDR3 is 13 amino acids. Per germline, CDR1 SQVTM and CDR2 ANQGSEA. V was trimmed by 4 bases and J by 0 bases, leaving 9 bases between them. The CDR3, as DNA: TGCAGCGTTGCCCGAGTTTTGAACACTGAAGCTTTCTTT. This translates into CSVARVLNTEAFF.

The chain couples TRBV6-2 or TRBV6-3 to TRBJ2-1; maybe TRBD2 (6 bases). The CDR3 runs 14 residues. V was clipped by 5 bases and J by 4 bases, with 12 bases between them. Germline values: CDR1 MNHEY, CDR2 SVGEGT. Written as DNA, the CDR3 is TGTGCCAGCAGTGAGTCTAGCGAATACAATGAGCAGTTCTTC. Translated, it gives CASSESSEYNEQFF.

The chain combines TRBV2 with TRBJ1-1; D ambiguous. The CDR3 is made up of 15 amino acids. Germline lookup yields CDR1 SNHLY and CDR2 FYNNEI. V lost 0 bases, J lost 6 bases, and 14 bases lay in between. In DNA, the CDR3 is TGTGCCAGCAGTGAAGCGAAATCCCCCACAGCTGAAGCTTTCTTT. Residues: CASSEAKSPTAEAFF.

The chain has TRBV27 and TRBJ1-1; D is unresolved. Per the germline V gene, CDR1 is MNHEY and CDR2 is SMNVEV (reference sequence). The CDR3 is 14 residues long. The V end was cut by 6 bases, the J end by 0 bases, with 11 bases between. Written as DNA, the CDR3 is TGTGCCAGCAGAGCCCCCGGGGTGAACACTGAAGCTTTCTTT. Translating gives CASRAPGVNTEAFF.

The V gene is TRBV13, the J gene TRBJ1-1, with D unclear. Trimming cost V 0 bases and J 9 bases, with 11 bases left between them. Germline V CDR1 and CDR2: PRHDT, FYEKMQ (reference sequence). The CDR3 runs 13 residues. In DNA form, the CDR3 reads TGTGCCAGCAGCTTAGGCTCAGTGCCACAAGCTTTCTTT. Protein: CASSLGSVPQAFF.

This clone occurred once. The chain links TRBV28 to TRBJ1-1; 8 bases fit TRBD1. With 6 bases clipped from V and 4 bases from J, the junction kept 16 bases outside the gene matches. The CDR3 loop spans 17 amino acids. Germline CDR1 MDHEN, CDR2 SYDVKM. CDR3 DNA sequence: TGTGCCAGCAGCCCCCGACAGGGGATAGTTGCATCCACTGAAGCTTTCTTT. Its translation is CASSPRQGIVASTEAFF. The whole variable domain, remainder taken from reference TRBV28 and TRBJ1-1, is DVKVTQSSRYLVKRTGEKVFLECVQDMDHENMFWYRQDPGLGLRLIYFSYDVKMKEKGDIPEGYSVSREKKERFSLILESASTNQTSMYLCASSPRQGIVASTEAFFGQGTRLTVV.

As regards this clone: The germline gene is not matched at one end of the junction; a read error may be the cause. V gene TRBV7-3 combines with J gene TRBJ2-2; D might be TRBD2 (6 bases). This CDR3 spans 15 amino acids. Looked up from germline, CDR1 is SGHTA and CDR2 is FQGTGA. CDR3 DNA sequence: TGTGCCAGCACCTTAACTGCGGGACACACCGGGGAGCTGTTTTTT. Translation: CASTLTAGHTGELFF.

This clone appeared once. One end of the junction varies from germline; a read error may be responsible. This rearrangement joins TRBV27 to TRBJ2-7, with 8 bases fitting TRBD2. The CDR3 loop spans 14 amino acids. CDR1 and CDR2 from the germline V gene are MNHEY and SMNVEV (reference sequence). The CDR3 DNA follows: TGTGCCAGCAGTCTCGGGGGGGCCTCCCACGAGCAGTACTTC. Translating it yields CASSLGGASHEQYF.

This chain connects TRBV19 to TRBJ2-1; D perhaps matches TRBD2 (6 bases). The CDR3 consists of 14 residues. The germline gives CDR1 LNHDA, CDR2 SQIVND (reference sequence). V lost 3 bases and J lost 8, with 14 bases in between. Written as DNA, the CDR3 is TGTGCCAGTAGTATCGGCAGGGAGGTAGATGAGCAGTTCTTC. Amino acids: CASSIGREVDEQFF.

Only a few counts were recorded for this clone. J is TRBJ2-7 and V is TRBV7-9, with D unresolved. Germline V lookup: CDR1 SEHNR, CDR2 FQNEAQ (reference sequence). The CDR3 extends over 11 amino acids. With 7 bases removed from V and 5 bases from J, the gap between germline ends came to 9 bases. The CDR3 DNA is TGTGCCAGCACCGATACTGACGAGCAGTACTTC. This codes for CASTDTDEQYF.

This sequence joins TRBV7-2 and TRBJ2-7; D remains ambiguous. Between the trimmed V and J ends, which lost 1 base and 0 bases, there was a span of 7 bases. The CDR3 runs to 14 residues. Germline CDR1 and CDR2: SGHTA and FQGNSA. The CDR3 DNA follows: TGTGCCAGCAGCTTAGACAGATCCTCCTACGAGCAGTACTTC. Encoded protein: CASSLDRSSYEQYF.

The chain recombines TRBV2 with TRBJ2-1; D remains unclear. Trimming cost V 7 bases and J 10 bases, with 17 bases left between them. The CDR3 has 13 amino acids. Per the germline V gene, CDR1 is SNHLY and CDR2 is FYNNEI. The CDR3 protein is CASNPPLVPEQFF. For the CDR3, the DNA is TGTGCCAGCAATCCCCCCTTAGTCCCCGAGCAGTTCTTC.

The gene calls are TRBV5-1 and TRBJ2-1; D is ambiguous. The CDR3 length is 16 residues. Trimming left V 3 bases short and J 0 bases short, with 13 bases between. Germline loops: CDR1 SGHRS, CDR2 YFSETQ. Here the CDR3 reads CASSSVSESSYNEQFF. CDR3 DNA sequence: TGCGCCAGCAGCTCCGTCAGCGAGAGCTCCTACAATGAGCAGTTCTTC.

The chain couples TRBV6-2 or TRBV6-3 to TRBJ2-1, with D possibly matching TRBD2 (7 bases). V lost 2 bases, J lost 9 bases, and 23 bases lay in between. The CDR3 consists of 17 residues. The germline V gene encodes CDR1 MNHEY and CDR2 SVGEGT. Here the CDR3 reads CASSYLFGAGAPLEQFF. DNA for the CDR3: TGTGCCAGCAGTTACCTATTTGGGGCGGGGGCCCCTCTTGAGCAGTTCTTC.

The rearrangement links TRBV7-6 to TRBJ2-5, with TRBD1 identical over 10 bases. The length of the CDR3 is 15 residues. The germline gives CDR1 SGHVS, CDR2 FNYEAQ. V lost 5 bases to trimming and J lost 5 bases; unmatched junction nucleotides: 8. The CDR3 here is CASSTSTGGGETQYF. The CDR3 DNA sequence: TGTGCCAGCAGCACCTCGACAGGGGGCGGGGAGACCCAGTACTTC.

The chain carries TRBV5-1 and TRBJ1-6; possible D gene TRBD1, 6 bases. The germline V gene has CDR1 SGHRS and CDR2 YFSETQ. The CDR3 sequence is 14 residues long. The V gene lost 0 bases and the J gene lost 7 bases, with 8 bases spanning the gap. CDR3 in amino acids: CASSLDRENSPLHF. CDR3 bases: TGCGCCAGCAGCTTGGACAGGGAGAATTCACCCCTCCACTTT.

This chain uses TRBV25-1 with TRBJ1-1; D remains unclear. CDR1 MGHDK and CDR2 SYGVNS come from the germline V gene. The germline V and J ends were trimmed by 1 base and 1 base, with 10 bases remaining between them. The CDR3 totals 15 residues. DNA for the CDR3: TGTGCCAGCAGTGAATTGAGTCAGCGGAACACTGAAGCTTTCTTT. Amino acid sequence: CASSELSQRNTEAFF.

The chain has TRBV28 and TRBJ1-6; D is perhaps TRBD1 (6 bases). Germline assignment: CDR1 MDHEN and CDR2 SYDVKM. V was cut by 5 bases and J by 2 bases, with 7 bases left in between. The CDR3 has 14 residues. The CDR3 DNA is TGTGCCAGCAGTCGGACAGCCTATAATTCACCCCTCCACTTT. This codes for CASSRTAYNSPLHF.

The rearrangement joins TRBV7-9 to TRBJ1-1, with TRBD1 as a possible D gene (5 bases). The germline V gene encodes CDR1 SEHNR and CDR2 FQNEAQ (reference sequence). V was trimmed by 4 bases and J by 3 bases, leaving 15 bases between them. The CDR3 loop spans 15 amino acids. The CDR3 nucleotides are TGTGCCAGCAGCTCCCCGACGGCGGGGGACACTGAAGCTTTCTTT. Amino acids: CASSSPTAGDTEAFF.